These 5 T cell receptor beta chains came from one sample sequenced in a study of blood T cell repertoires in COVID-19. Clones were read by immunoSEQ multiplex PCR, and TCRdb kept only the in-frame ones, dropping some. This table has 72,000 or so clones, about 90% appearing once. Sequencing used peripheral blood. The receptors come from a man between 60 and 75 years old with acute or convalescent COVID-19.

The rearrangement links TRBV30 to TRBJ1-2, with no clear D. Trimming removed 4 bases from V and 2 bases from J, with 14 bases in between. Germline loops: CDR1 GTSNPN, CDR2 SVGIG (reference sequence). The CDR3 spans 14 residues. The CDR3 spells CAWNSPSRNYGYTF. For the CDR3, the DNA is TGTGCCTGGAACTCGCCCTCCAGGAACTATGGCTACACCTTC.

CDR3 region: CASSRRTGRALSTDTQYF. The DNA for the CDR3 is TGTGCCAGCAGTAGGAGGACAGGGAGAGCTTTAAGCACAGATACGCAGTATTTT. J is TRBJ2-3 and V is TRBV6-2 or TRBV6-3; 8 bases align to TRBD1. This CDR3 region has 18 residues. Germline V lookup: CDR1 MNHEY, CDR2 SVGEGT. The junction had 13 bases not matched to a gene; V was cut back by 5 bases and J by 0 bases.

This rearrangement joins TRBV6-2 or TRBV6-3 to TRBJ2-4, with D possibly TRBD1 on 5 matching bases. CDR1 and CDR2 from the germline V gene are MNHEY and SVGEGT. The CDR3 is 14 amino acids. With 5 bases removed from V and 0 bases from J, the gap between germline ends came to 8 bases. The CDR3 DNA reads as TGTGCCAGCAGTCCCACAGGAGCCAAAAACATTCAGTACTTC. It codes for CASSPTGAKNIQYF.

The CDR3 spells CASSPNRGQGYGYTF. The DNA for the CDR3 is TGTGCCAGCAGTCCTAACAGGGGACAAGGCTATGGCTACACCTTC. The V and J genes are TRBV27 and TRBJ1-2; 7 nucleotides agree with TRBD1. This CDR3 has 15 residues. Germline CDR1 and CDR2: MNHEY and SMNVEV (reference sequence). Trimming at V came to 5 bases and at J to 4 bases, leaving 10 bases not matched to a gene.

V and J are TRBV5-6 and TRBJ2-3; 10 bases fit TRBD2. This CDR3 spans 15 amino acids. Germline assignment: CDR1 SGHDT and CDR2 YYEEEE. J gave up 3 bases and V 4 bases, and 5 bases lay outside the gene matches. The CDR3: CASSRRTSGTDTQYF. The CDR3 DNA reads as TGTGCCAGCAGCAGGAGGACTAGCGGTACAGATACGCAGTATTTT.